This T cell receptor beta chain emerged from a study (dated by TCRdb to between 2015 and 2016). General notes on the study: The study tested whether tumor-infiltrating Tregs in breast cancer are recruited from blood Tregs or converted in situ from other CD4+ T cell subsets.

This clonotype was seen more than once but under ten times. Its antigen is still unknown. No qualities accompany the bases; no much larger clone lies one base away. Overall results and qualifications from the work: The larger-cohort validation was restricted to a single TCR beta V-J rearrangement rather than whole repertoires. The greatest overlap of tumor-infiltrating Treg TCR alpha and beta sequences was with tumor naive CD4+ T cells, followed next by blood naive CD4+ T cells. In terms of TCR gene usage, tumor memory CD4+ T cells clustered together with blood and lymph node memory CD4+ cells, as well as with lymph node naive CD4+ cells.

Full-length TCR variable regions were amplified by 5' RACE PCR with constant-region reverse primers, followed by semi-nested PCR with Nested Universal Primer A. Using the ReliaPrep RNA Cell Miniprep System, total RNA was extracted, and the SMARTer RACE 5'/3' Kit was then used to reverse transcribe the RNA into 5'RACE-ready cDNA. Multiplex adaptors were used to barcode the full-length TCR alpha and beta libraries, which were then sequenced on an Illumina MiSeq. Processing in the source paper ran as follows. For each of nine subset-tissue groups, sequencing data from the five patients were combined, and the groups were compared by unsupervised clustering of TCR gene usage. The Morisita-Horn index was used to calculate repertoire similarity, with shared sequences weighted by how much each contributed to each repertoire. The public reads were reanalyzed by TCRdb: fastp trimming at Q25, MiXCR alignment, in-frame beta chains only. Merged by CDR3 protein, the rows form single entries marked with the most common genes and DNA. What appears here as the V and J calls and clone size reflects TCRdb's work, not the paper's. The sample yields thousands of distinct CDR3 sequences; about 47% were counted once. The top ten clonotypes cover 2.5% to 3.5% of the sample.

Naive CD4+ T cells were purified with the Miltenyi Naive CD4+ T Cell Isolation kit, with Tregs depleted using CD25 microbeads. Tregs, naive and memory CD4+ T cells from tumor, blood and ipsilateral draining lymph nodes of a few breast cancer patients underwent full-length TCR alpha and beta sequencing. Tumor tissue and lymph nodes obtained from ipsilateral axillary dissection were perfused with PBS, minced and then digested with collagenase I and hyaluronidase. Ficoll density gradient centrifugation was used to isolate mononuclear cells from lymph nodes or from roughly 51 ml of peripheral blood. A purity exceeding 90% was confirmed by FACS for the sorted cell populations. CDR1 MNHNS and CDR2 SASEGT are derived from the germline V gene. V is cut by 8 bases and J by 1 base, and the space between the germline ends is 12 bases. The cysteine opens and the phenylalanine closes a CDR3 of 15 amino acids. The entry retains the CDR3 DNA only, 45 bases that are in frame from base 1.

Sequencing was done on a sample of naive CD4+ T cells sorted from a lymph node. The sample's cell subset or site label, decoded: naive CD4+ T cells, CD4+CD45RA+CD25-. The sequence is built from TRBV6-1 and TRBJ2-6; a tentative D match to TRBD2 spans 5 bases. The origin of this receptor is a female donor with breast cancer. The CDR3: CASSRGSSGANVLTF. Here is the DNA: TGTGCCAGCTCCCGGGGTAGTTCTGGGGCCAACGTCCTGACTTTC.